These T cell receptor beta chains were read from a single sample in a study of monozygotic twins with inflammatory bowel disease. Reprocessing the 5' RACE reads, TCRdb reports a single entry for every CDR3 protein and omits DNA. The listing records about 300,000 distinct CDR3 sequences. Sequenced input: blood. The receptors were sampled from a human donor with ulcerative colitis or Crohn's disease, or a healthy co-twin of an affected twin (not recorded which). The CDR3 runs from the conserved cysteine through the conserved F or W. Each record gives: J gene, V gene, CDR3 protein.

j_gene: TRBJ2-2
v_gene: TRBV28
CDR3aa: CASSSGTTGNGELFF

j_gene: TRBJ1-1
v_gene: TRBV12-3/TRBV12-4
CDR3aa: CASMYHTEAFF

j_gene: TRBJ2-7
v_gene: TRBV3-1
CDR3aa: CASSRTGTGSYEQYF

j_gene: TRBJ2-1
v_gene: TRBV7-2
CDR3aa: CASSAVGQANEQFF

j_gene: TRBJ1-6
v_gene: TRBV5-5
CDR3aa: CASSLLPEAYNSPLHF

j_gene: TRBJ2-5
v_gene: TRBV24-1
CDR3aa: CATSDFGIQETQYF

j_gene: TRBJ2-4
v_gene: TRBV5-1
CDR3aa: CASSRGAAKNIQYF

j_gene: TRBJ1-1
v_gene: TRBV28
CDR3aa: CASSFGDRDEAFF

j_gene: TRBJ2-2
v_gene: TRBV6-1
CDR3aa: CASIRQGMANTGELFF

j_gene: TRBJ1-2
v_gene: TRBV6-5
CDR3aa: CASKGTNYGYTF

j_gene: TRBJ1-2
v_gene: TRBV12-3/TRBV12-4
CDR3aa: CASSLRDAITGGYTF

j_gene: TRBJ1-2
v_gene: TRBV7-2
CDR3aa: CASSLGTGNGYTF

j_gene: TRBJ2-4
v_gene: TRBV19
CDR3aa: CASKRDRENIQYF

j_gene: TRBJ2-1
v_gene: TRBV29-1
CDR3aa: CSVWDSYNEQFF

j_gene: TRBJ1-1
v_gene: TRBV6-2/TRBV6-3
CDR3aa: CAISYLGTGDGVNTEAFF

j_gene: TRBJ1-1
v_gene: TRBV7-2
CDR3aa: CASSLVWRNTEAFF

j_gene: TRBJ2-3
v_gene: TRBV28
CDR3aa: CASRPLLAVGTDTQYF

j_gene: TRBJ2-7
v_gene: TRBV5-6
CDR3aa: CASSLRDRYYEQYF

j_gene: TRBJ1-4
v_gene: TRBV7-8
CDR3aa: CASSLGGTLNEKLFF

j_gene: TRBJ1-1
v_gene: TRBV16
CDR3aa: CASSPLGQGNTEAFF

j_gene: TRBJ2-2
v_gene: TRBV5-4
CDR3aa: CASSFGTSGVGELFF

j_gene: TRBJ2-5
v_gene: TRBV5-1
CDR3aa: CASSFAGETQYF

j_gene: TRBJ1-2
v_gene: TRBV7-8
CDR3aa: CASSLRQGYPYGYTF

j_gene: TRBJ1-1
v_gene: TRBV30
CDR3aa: CAWRSRQMNTEAFF

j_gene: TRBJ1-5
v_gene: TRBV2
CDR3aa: CASSEWGDRTPGKPQHF

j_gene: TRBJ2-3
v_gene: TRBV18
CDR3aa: CASSDKTDTQYF

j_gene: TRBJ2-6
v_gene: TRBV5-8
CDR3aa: CASSLRDAGANVLTF

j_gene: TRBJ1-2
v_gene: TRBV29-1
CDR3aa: CSVDPGDYGHTF

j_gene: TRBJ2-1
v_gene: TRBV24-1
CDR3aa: CATSDRDRKPYNEQFF

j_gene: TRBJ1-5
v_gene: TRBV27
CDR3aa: CASSLWGAGGNQPQHF

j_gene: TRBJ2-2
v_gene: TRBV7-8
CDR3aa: CASSLVRKNTGELFF

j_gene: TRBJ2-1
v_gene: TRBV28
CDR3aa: CASSRGQFGSNEQFF

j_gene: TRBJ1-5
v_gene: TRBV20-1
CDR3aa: CSARDSGDGNQPQHF

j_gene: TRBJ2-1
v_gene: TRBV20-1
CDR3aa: CSAGLGLSYNEQFF

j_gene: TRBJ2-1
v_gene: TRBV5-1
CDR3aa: CASSLATGPLYNEQFF

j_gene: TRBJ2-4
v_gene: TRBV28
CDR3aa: CASKDRGPKNIQYF

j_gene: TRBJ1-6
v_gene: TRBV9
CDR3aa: CASSPEGHIGTPLHF